The 19 T cell receptor beta chains below were found in one sample sequenced in a study of low-dose radiotherapy and immunotherapy resistance in tumors. Alpha and beta chains were covered, as first-strand cDNA relied on TRAV- and TRBV-specific primers. It was with a constant-region primer and a V-primer adapter that TCRs were amplified over approximately 20 PCR cycles. TCRdb independently ran MiXCR on the reads; one entry per CDR3 protein. The sample records about 64,000 distinct CDR3 sequences, approximately 25% being singletons. Time point denoted: before trial treatment. This specimen consisted of PBMCs, obtained before treatment. These receptors were collected from a male donor with rectosigmoid adenocarcinoma.

In the case of this clonotype: A far larger clone is one base from this, pointing to a likely read error. J is TRBJ2-7 and V is TRBV29-1; D might be TRBD1 (6 bases). CDR3 size: 14 residues. The ends were cut back, 5 bases at V and 7 bases at J, with 21 bases in the middle. In germline, CDR1 is SQVTM, CDR2 ANQGSEA. CDR3 bases: TGCAGCGTTACCGGACAGAGCTCCTACAATGAGCAGTACTTC. Translating it yields CSVTGQSSYNEQYF.

The chain links TRBV20-1 to TRBJ1-2, with TRBD1 matching over 8 bases. Germline CDR1 DFQATT, CDR2 SNEGSKA (reference sequence). V trimming: 5 bases; J trimming: 5 bases; junction bases outside the gene matches: 16. This CDR3 comprises 16 residues. CDR3 loop: CSAYDRGRRMKYGYTF. The CDR3 region has the DNA TGCAGTGCTTACGACAGGGGAAGAAGAATGAAATATGGCTACACCTTC.

To note about this clonotype: This probably arose from a read error, given a far larger clone one base away. The CDR3 coding sequence is TGCGCCAGCAGCTCCGGACAGGGCCGAATGGGTAGGTCCGAGCAGTTCTTC. Translated: CASSSGQGRMGRSEQFF. The chain links TRBV5-1 to TRBJ2-1; TRBD1 matches at 8 bases. V shed 3 bases, J shed 10 bases, and the junction held 18 bases outside the gene matches. The CDR3 is 17 residues long. Germline V lookup: CDR1 SGHRS, CDR2 YFSETQ.

V usage is TRBV2 and J usage is TRBJ1-1; D is unresolved. Germline V gene lookup returns CDR1 SNHLY and CDR2 FYNNEI. V lost 2 bases and J 3 bases, leaving 22 bases between the germline ends. The CDR3 contains 18 residues. The CDR3 is CASSESPPGAAYYTEAFF. CDR3 in DNA: TGTGCCAGCAGTGAATCACCCCCGGGAGCTGCATACTACACTGAAGCTTTCTTT. The full variable domain, rest sourced from reference TRBV2 and TRBJ1-1, is EPEVTQTPSHQVTQMGQEVILRCVPISNHLYFYWYRQILGQKVEFLVSFYNNEISEKSEIFDDQFSVERPDGSNFTLKIRSTKLEDSAMYFCASSESPPGAAYYTEAFFGQGTRLTVV.

Ten or more counts support this clonotype. This sequence joins TRBV27 and TRBJ2-3; 9 bases line up with TRBD2. With 5 bases clipped from V and 6 bases from J, the junction kept 6 bases outside the gene matches. Germline values: CDR1 MNHEY, CDR2 SMNVEV (reference sequence). This CDR3 spans 14 amino acids. CDR3 sequence (DNA): TGTGCCAGCAGTCCGGGACTAGCCGGGGATACGCAGTATTTT. It codes for CASSPGLAGDTQYF.

The chain links TRBV28 to TRBJ2-2, with TRBD1 identical over 9 bases. The CDR3 contains 14 residues. Unmatched junction bases numbered 6, after V lost 7 bases and J lost 6 bases. Looked up from germline, CDR1 is MDHEN and CDR2 is SYDVKM. CDR3 loop: CASKPGQGAGELFF. Here the CDR3 DNA reads TGTGCCAGCAAACCGGGACAGGGCGCCGGGGAGCTGTTTTTT.

The rearrangement uses TRBV5-5 and TRBJ2-3; no definite D call. CDR1 and CDR2 from the germline V gene are SGHKS and YYEKEE (reference sequence). Trimming took 1 base from V and 0 from J, leaving 9 bases between them. This CDR3 is built from 15 residues. CDR3 bases: TGTGCCAGCAGCTTGTATACACTTAGCACAGATACGCAGTATTTT. It yields the protein CASSLYTLSTDTQYF. The full variable domain, in which reference TRBV5-5 and TRBJ2-3 provide the parts outside the CDR3, is DAGVTQSPTHLIKTRGQQVTLRCSPISGHKSVSWYQQVLGQGPQFIFQYYEKEERGRGNFPDRFSARQFPNYSSELNVNALLLGDSALYLCASSLYTLSTDTQYFGPGTRLTVL.

This clonotype was counted at least ten times. This chain connects TRBV5-1 to TRBJ1-5, with D possibly TRBD1 on 5 matching bases. This CDR3 is 16 amino acids long. Looked up from germline, CDR1 is SGHRS and CDR2 is YFSETQ. Trimming removed 4 bases at V and 6 bases at J, with 20 bases between. The CDR3 DNA reads TGCGCCAGCAGCCACCCCGGGACGGTAAGGGGTCAGCCCCAGCATTTT. The encoded protein is CASSHPGTVRGQPQHF.

About this clonotype itself: This likely stems from a read error, as it lies one base from a far larger clone. The genes are TRBV28 and TRBJ2-1; possible D gene TRBD2, 6 bases. Germline loops: CDR1 MDHEN, CDR2 SYDVKM. The length of the CDR3 is 11 residues. CDR3 sequence (DNA): TGTGCCTGCAGGCTCCGGGAGACCCAGTTCTTC. It specifies CACRLRETQFF.

The chain carries TRBV5-1 and TRBJ2-5; 14 bases fit TRBD2. Germline V gene data show CDR1 as SGHRS and CDR2 as YFSETQ. Germline trimming cut 0 bases from V and 2 bases from J; bases unmatched to any gene: 9. The CDR3 is made up of 19 amino acids. CDR3: CASSLGLAGGNQIQETQYF. CDR3 bases: TGCGCCAGCAGCTTGGGACTAGCGGGAGGGAATCAAATACAAGAGACCCAGTACTTC.

In this sample, this clonotype turned up many times. The chain combines TRBV20-1 with TRBJ1-5; D ambiguous. The CDR3 has 11 residues. Between the trimmed V and J ends, which lost 0 bases and 12 bases, there was a span of 9 bases. Germline CDR1 DFQATT, CDR2 SNEGSKA (reference sequence). CDR3: CSARDSRGQHF. The CDR3 DNA is TGCAGTGCTAGAGATAGCAGAGGCCAGCATTTT.

Concerning this clonotype: One end of the junction fails to match germline, which may point to a read error. The rearrangement links TRBV29-1 to TRBJ2-2; either TRBD1 or TRBD2 may fit D (5 bases each). The V gene's germline CDR1 is SQVTM and CDR2 ANQGSEA. This CDR3 comprises 12 residues. The CDR3 DNA reads TGCAGCATTGAAAGGGGCACCGGGGAGCAGTTTTTT. It encodes CSIERGTGEQFF.

This clonotype came up many times. One end of the junction fails to match germline, which may point to a read error. The chain joins TRBV6-5 to TRBJ2-3, with D maybe TRBD2 (5 bases). This CDR3 spans 14 amino acids. Germline CDR1 MNHEY, CDR2 SVGAGI. The CDR3 coding sequence is TGTGCCAGCAGTTACTCTGGAGGCACCGATACGCAGTATTTT. As protein: CASSYSGGTDTQYF.

This clonotype was counted at least ten times. The CDR3 region is CASSRAGPLHF. Here the CDR3 DNA reads TGTGCCAGCAGCCGGGCCGGGCCCCTCCACTTT. This chain connects TRBV5-6 to TRBJ1-6, with D unresolved. Per germline, CDR1 SGHDT and CDR2 YYEEEE. The CDR3 is 11 residues long. Trimming left V 4 bases short and J 13 bases short, with 9 bases between. Based on the CDR3 plus reference TRBV5-6 and TRBJ1-6, the full variable domain is DAGVTQSPTHLIKTRGQQVTLRCSPKSGHDTVSWYQQALGQGPQFIFQYYEEEERQRGNFPDRFSGHQFPNYSSELNVNALLLGDSALYLCASSRAGPLHFGNGTRLTVT.

This clonotype was seen repeatedly, ten times or more. The rearrangement links TRBV10-2 to TRBJ2-4, with TRBD1 matching over 8 bases. The germline CDR1 and CDR2 sequences are WSHSY and SAAADI. The CDR3 sequence is 14 residues long. V lost 6 bases and J lost 4; bases outside the gene matches: 5. The CDR3 here is CASRETGAKNIQYF. In DNA form, the CDR3 reads TGCGCCAGCAGAGAGACAGGGGCAAAAAACATTCAGTACTTC.

The sample holds many counts of this clonotype. The chain recombines TRBV7-8 with TRBJ2-5; perhaps TRBD1 as D (5 bases). Looked up from germline, CDR1 is SGHVS and CDR2 is FQNEAQ. The CDR3 consists of 13 residues. Deletions cut 5 bases from V and 4 bases from J, with 11 bases between. The CDR3 sequence: CASSVEGAETQYF. CDR3 coding DNA: TGTGCCAGCAGCGTAGAAGGGGCAGAGACCCAGTACTTC.

This clonotype was detected many times. The chain recombines TRBV27 with TRBJ1-1, with a possible D match to TRBD1 (6 bases). Trimming left V 8 bases short and J 5 bases short, with 21 bases between. Germline V CDR1 and CDR2: MNHEY, SMNVEV (reference sequence). The CDR3 runs 15 residues. CDR3 DNA: TGTGCCAGCCGAACCCAAACCAGGGGAAGAACTGAAGCTTTCTTT. Translating it yields CASRTQTRGRTEAFF.

In its sample, this clonotype was seen a few times. A far larger clone is just one base off, so this is likely a read error. The chain carries TRBV5-1 and TRBJ2-7; D is undetermined. Germline CDR1 reads SGHRS; CDR2 reads YFSETQ. V was cut by 4 bases and J by 7 bases, with 12 bases left in between. CDR3 length equals 12 residues. The CDR3 region is CASSATLDEQYF. The CDR3, as DNA: TGCGCCAGCAGCGCCACTCTAGATGAGCAGTACTTC.

The chain employs TRBV5-1 and TRBJ2-3; TRBD1 matches at 9 bases. CDR1 and CDR2 (germline): SGHRS, YFSETQ. With 4 bases clipped from V and 10 bases from J, the junction kept 13 bases outside the gene matches. This CDR3 contains 15 residues. The CDR3 here is CASSPGTGRRGSQYF. The CDR3 nucleotides are TGCGCCAGCAGCCCAGGGACAGGGAGAAGGGGGTCGCAGTATTTT.